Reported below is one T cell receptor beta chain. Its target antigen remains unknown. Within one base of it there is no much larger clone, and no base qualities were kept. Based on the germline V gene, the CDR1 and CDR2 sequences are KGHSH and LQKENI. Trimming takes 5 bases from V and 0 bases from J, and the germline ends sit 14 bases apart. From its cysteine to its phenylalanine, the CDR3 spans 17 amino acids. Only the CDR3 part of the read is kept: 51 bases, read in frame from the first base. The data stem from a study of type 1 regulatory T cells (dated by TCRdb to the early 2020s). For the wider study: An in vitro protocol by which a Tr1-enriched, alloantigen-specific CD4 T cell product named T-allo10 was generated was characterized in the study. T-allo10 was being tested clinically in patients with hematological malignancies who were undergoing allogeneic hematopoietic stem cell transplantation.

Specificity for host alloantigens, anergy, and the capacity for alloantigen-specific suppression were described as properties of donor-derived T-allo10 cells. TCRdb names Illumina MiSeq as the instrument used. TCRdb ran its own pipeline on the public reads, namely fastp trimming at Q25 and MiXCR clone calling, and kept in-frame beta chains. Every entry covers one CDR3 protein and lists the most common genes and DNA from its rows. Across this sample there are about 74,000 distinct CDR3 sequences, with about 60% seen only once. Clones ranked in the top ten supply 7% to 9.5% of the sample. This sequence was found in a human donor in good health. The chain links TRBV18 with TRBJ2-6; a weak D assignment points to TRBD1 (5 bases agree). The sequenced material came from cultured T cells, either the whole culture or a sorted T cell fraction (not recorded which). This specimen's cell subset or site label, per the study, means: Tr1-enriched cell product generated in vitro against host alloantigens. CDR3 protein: CASSSRQRSSGANVLTF. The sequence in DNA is TGTGCCAGCTCATCTAGACAGAGGAGCTCTGGGGCCAACGTCCTGACTTTC.